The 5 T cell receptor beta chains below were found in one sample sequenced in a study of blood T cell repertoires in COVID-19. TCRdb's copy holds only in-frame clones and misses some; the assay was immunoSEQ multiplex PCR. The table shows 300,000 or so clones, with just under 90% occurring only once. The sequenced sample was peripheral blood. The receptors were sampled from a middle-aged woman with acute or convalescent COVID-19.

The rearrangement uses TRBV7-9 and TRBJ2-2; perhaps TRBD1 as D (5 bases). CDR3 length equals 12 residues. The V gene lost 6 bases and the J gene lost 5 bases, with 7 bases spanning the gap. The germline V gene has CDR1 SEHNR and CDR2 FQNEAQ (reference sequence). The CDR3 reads CASRKGTGELFF. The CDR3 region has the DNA TGTGCCAGCAGAAAGGGGACCGGGGAGCTGTTTTTT.

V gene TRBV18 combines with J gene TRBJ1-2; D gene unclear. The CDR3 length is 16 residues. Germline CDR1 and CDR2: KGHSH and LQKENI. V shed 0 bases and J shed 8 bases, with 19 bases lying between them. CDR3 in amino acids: CASSPPLGRIGGGYTF. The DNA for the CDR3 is TGTGCCAGCTCACCACCGTTGGGCAGGATTGGTGGAGGCTACACCTTC.

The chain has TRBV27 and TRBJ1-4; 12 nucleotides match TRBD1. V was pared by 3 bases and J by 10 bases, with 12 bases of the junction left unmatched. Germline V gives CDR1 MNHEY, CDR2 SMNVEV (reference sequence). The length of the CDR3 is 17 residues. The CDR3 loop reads CASSFKGQGARVVKLFF. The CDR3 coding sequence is TGTGCCAGCAGTTTTAAGGGACAGGGGGCTCGAGTGGTAAAACTGTTTTTT.

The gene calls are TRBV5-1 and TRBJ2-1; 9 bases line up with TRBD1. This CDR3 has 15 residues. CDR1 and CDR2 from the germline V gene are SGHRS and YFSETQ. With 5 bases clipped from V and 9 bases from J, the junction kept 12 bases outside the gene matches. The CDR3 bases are TGCGCCAGCAGAGTTGTGGGACAGGGTTGGAGTGAGCAGTTCTTC. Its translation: CASRVVGQGWSEQFF.

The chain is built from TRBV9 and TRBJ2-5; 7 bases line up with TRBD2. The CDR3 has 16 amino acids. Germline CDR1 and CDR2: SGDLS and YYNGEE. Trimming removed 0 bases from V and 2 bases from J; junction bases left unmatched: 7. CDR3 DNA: TGTGCCAGCAGCGTAGCTATCCGGGGGGAGCAAGAGACCCAGTACTTC. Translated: CASSVAIRGEQETQYF.